These T cell receptor beta chains were read from a single sample in a study of PD-L1 blockade in urothelial cancer. Profiled with immunoSEQ multiplex PCR; TCRdb holds only in-frame clones, not every one. The sample yields about 80,000 clones, about 85% seen once. The sequencing here drew on PBMCs, taken around atezolizumab (anti-PD-L1) treatment. All receptors derive from a woman in her sixties or seventies with urothelial cancer. Both conserved end residues are part of each CDR3. D genes are given only for firm matches. Clone size is shown for a subset of rows, as once, few, many or a class of expanded clone.

D gene | J gene | V gene | clone size | CDR3 protein | CDR3 DNA
TRBD1 | TRBJ2-1 | TRBV9 | - | CASSFSGTGAYNEQFF | TGTGCCAGCAGCTTTTCCGGGACAGGAGCTTACAATGAGCAGTTCTTC
TRBD1 | TRBJ2-3 | TRBV7-2 | - | CASSLSQGVDTQYF | TGTGCCAGCAGCTTATCCCAGGGGGTAGATACGCAGTATTTT
TRBD2 | TRBJ2-1 | TRBV5-1 | - | CASSQMGLAGGNEQFF | TGCGCCAGCAGTCAAATGGGACTAGCCGGTGGGAATGAGCAGTTCTTC
- | TRBJ2-3 | TRBV28 | once | CASSLSRRDSGTDTQYF | TGTGCCAGCAGTTTATCTCGACGGGACTCTGGCACAGATACGCAGTATTTT
TRBD1 | TRBJ1-1 | TRBV6-1 | - | CASSARQGLGLVGNTEAFF | TGTGCCAGCAGTGCCCGACAGGGGCTAGGGCTTGTGGGGAACACTGAAGCTTTCTTT
TRBD1 | TRBJ2-7 | TRBV19 | - | CASSFQGTETYEQYF | TGTGCCAGTAGTTTCCAAGGGACAGAAACTTACGAGCAGTACTTC
- | TRBJ2-1 | TRBV27 | - | CASSRGGTYNEQFF | TGTGCCAGCAGTAGGGGGGGGACATACAATGAGCAGTTCTTC
- | TRBJ2-1 | TRBV6-5 | - | CASSQATSSYNEQFF | TGTGCCAGCAGCCAAGCGACTTCCTCCTACAATGAGCAGTTCTTC
TRBD2 | TRBJ2-7 | TRBV28 | - | CAARSELAGGEQYF | TGTGCCGCCAGAAGTGAGCTAGCGGGAGGCGAGCAGTACTTC
TRBD1 | TRBJ1-5 | TRBV10-3 | - | CAISVGQDQPQHF | TGTGCCATCAGTGTGGGACAGGATCAGCCCCAGCATTTT